Below, 18 T cell receptor beta chains from the same sample are listed, as sequenced in a study of blood T cell repertoires in COVID-19. Clones were read by immunoSEQ multiplex PCR, and TCRdb kept only the in-frame ones, dropping some. The repertoire holds roughly 110,000 clones, with 85% to 90% as singletons. Input material: peripheral blood. Receptors were obtained from a woman aged 60-75 years with COVID-19, enrolled during active disease.

The V call is TRBV6-5, the J call TRBJ1-6; D gene ambiguous. Looked up from germline, CDR1 is MNHEY and CDR2 is SVGAGI. V dropped 7 bases and J dropped 4 bases, with 8 bases sitting between them. This CDR3 is 13 amino acids long. CDR3 nucleotide sequence: TGTGCCAGCACGGTACAGTATAATTCACCCCTCCACTTT. As protein: CASTVQYNSPLHF.

The rearrangement uses TRBV5-1 and TRBJ2-1; TRBD1 matches 9 bases. V was pared by 3 bases and J by 0 bases, with 7 bases of the junction left unmatched. This CDR3 spans 17 amino acids. Germline V lookup: CDR1 SGHRS, CDR2 YFSETQ. The CDR3, as DNA: TGCGCCAGCAGCTACCCGACAGGGGGGGGCTCCTACAATGAGCAGTTCTTC. This sequence encodes CASSYPTGGGSYNEQFF.

J is TRBJ1-1 and V is TRBV10-3, with TRBD1 as a possible D gene (6 bases). Germline V gene lookup returns CDR1 ENHRY and CDR2 SYGVKD. This CDR3 has 16 amino acids. V was clipped by 0 bases and J by 1 base, with 12 bases between them. CDR3 nucleotide sequence: TGTGCCATCAGTGAGTCACCAGACAGGCGGAACACTGAAGCTTTCTTT. The encoded protein is CAISESPDRRNTEAFF.

V gene TRBV10-3 combines with J gene TRBJ1-1, with 10 bases that match TRBD1. J was trimmed by 3 bases and V by 7 bases; bases with no gene match: 8. Germline V gives CDR1 ENHRY, CDR2 SYGVKD. The CDR3 loop spans 15 amino acids. The CDR3 region is CAITKGQGIDTEAFF. The CDR3 DNA reads TGTGCCATCACTAAGGGACAGGGGATAGACACTGAAGCTTTCTTT.

V usage is TRBV3-1 (or the pseudogene TRBV3-2) and J usage is TRBJ1-4; 9 bases are shared with TRBD1. Germline V gives CDR1 LGHDT, CDR2 YNNKEL (reference sequence). V lost 5 bases, J lost 6 bases, and 7 bases stayed unmatched. This CDR3 is built from 15 residues. The CDR3 protein is CASSSGQGRDEKLFF. DNA for the CDR3: TGTGCCAGCAGCTCGGGACAGGGAAGGGATGAAAAACTGTTTTTT.

V gene TRBV19 combines with J gene TRBJ2-1; 8 bases map to TRBD2. The CDR3 extends over 14 amino acids. CDR1 is LNHDA and CDR2 is SQIVND in the germline V gene (reference sequence). V shed 0 bases and J 7 bases; nucleotides not matched to a gene: 2. Here the CDR3 DNA reads TGTGCCAGTAGTATAGAGGGACTAGGGAATGAGCAGTTCTTC. This translates into CASSIEGLGNEQFF.

The chain is built from TRBV11-2 and TRBJ1-2, with 8 positions matching TRBD1. The V gene end was trimmed by 1 base and the J gene end by 6 bases; junction bases not matched to a gene: 10. CDR3 length: 16 amino acids. In germline, CDR1 is SGHAT, CDR2 FQNNGV. This CDR3 reads CASSLGIRGRLHGYTF. The CDR3 nucleotides read TGTGCCAGCAGCTTAGGTATCAGGGGGCGGTTACATGGCTACACCTTC.

The DNA for the CDR3 is TGTGCCAGTAGTAAAGCGGGGGGGCCGGTAAATGAGCAGTTCTTC. This gives the protein CASSKAGGPVNEQFF. The rearrangement uses TRBV19 and TRBJ2-1, with 10 positions matching TRBD2. The junction had 7 bases not matched to a gene; V was cut back by 4 bases and J by 7 bases. The germline gives CDR1 LNHDA, CDR2 SQIVND (reference sequence). This CDR3 spans 15 amino acids.

The V gene is TRBV18, the J gene TRBJ1-6; D is possibly TRBD1 (5 bases). The germline V gene encodes CDR1 KGHSH and CDR2 LQKENI. The CDR3 extends over 15 amino acids. The V end lost 5 bases, the J end lost 8 bases, and 16 bases lay between the germline ends. The CDR3 region is CASSSRRGGDSPLHF. The CDR3 DNA sequence: TGTGCCAGCTCATCAAGGAGGGGAGGCGATTCACCCCTCCACTTT.

The chain is built from TRBV25-1 and TRBJ1-6, with D possibly TRBD1 on 6 matching bases. The V end lost 1 base, the J end lost 5 bases, and 9 bases lay between the germline ends. The CDR3 consists of 15 residues. The germline CDR1 and CDR2 sequences are MGHDK and SYGVNS. CDR3 in amino acids: CASSESAGDNSPLHF. The DNA of the CDR3 is TGTGCCAGCAGTGAATCCGCAGGGGATAATTCACCCCTCCACTTT. Variable domain in full (rest from reference TRBV25-1 and TRBJ1-6): EADIYQTPRYLVIGTGKKITLECSQTMGHDKMYWYQQDPGMELHLIHYSYGVNSTEKGDLSSESTVSRIRTEHFPLTLESARPSHTSQYLCASSESAGDNSPLHFGNGTRLTVT.

The V and J genes are TRBV5-5 and TRBJ1-2; 8 nucleotides line up with TRBD1. Germline V gives CDR1 SGHKS, CDR2 YYEKEE (reference sequence). The CDR3 contains 17 residues. V was clipped by 0 bases and J by 4 bases; unmatched bases: 11. CDR3 sequence (DNA): TGTGCCAGCAGCTTGGCCCCCCTCGGACAGGGAAGCTATGGCTACACCTTC. Encoded protein: CASSLAPLGQGSYGYTF.

J is TRBJ1-4 and V is TRBV7-2, with 9 bases lining up with TRBD1. CDR1 and CDR2 (germline): SGHTA, FQGNSA. The CDR3 covers 15 residues. Trimming took 3 bases from V and 7 from J; bases not matched to a gene: 6. CDR3 residues: CASSFWTGAGEKLFF. The CDR3, as DNA: TGTGCCAGCAGCTTCTGGACAGGGGCGGGTGAAAAACTGTTTTTT.

The V call is TRBV7-2, the J call TRBJ2-2; 14 bases agree with TRBD2. Germline lookup yields CDR1 SGHTA and CDR2 FQGNSA. The CDR3 spans 21 residues. V trimming: 0 bases; J trimming: 0 bases; junction bases outside the gene matches: 9. For the CDR3, the DNA is TGTGCCAGCAGCTTAGCCCCCGGGACTAGCGGGGGTATTGCGAACACCGGGGAGCTGTTTTTT. Encoded protein: CASSLAPGTSGGIANTGELFF.

The rearrangement joins TRBV20-1 to TRBJ1-1; D remains unclear. The CDR3 totals 11 residues. Germline CDR1 DFQATT, CDR2 SNEGSKA (reference sequence). CDR3 in amino acids: CSAPGNTEAFF. The CDR3, as DNA: TGCAGCGCCCCAGGGAACACTGAAGCTTTCTTT.

This clone came up a few times. V is TRBV11-2 and J is TRBJ2-5, with a weak D call TRBD2 (6 bases). The V end was cut by 7 bases, the J end by 7 bases, with 10 bases between. The germline gives CDR1 SGHAT, CDR2 FQNNGV. The CDR3 is 11 amino acids. The CDR3 coding sequence is TGTGCCAGCATATTTAGCGGGACCCAGTACTTC. It codes for CASIFSGTQYF.

V and J are TRBV19 and TRBJ1-2, with 7 positions matching TRBD1. Unmatched junction bases numbered 6, after V lost 7 bases and J lost 4 bases. CDR1 is LNHDA, CDR2 SQIVND, per germline (reference sequence). The CDR3 has 13 amino acids. CDR3 loop: CASNPTGAYGYTF. In DNA, the CDR3 is TGTGCCAGTAACCCTACAGGGGCCTATGGCTACACCTTC. The full variable domain, in which reference TRBV19 and TRBJ1-2 provide the parts outside the CDR3, is DGGITQSPKYLFRKEGQNVTLSCEQNLNHDAMYWYRQDPGQGLRLIYYSQIVNDFQKGDIAEGYSVSREKKESFPLTVTSAQKNPTAFYLCASNPTGAYGYTFGSGTRLTVV.

The chain links TRBV24-1 to TRBJ2-5; tentative D call: TRBD2 (7 bases). The CDR3 is 13 residues long. Germline V CDR1 and CDR2: KGHDR, SFDVKD. V lost 9 bases and J lost 5, with 15 bases in between. CDR3 in DNA: TGTGCCACCGCCGACGGGGGGCTGGAGACCCAGTACTTC. Translating it yields CATADGGLETQYF.

V and J are TRBV7-9 and TRBJ1-1, with D perhaps matching TRBD1 (5 bases). The V end lost 0 bases, the J end lost 4 bases, and 18 bases lay between the germline ends. CDR1 SEHNR and CDR2 FQNEAQ come from the germline V gene (reference sequence). This CDR3 has 17 residues. CDR3 nucleotides: TGTGCCAGCAGCTTAGCTGTCCAGGGAAGATTCGGCACTGAAGCTTTCTTT. Translation: CASSLAVQGRFGTEAFF.